The 31 T cell receptor beta chains presented below share a single source sample, sequenced in a study of shared clonotypes between healthy human individuals. Naive CD8 isolation took CD45RO-negative cells positively selected for CCR7 and excluded terminally differentiated effector memory CD45RA+ cells. Here immunoSEQ multiplex PCR was the method, and the copy in TCRdb shows in-frame clones only, minus some. The sample holds some 2,100,000 clones, around 93% seen once. The sequenced sample consisted of naive CD8+ T cells from PBMCs. Receptor source: a man aged 18 to 29 in good health. Some clones in this sample may be carry-over from other donors' samples.

Notes on this clone: This sample also contains other DNA sequences that code for the same CDR3. This sequence joins TRBV27 and TRBJ1-5; D ambiguous. Germline loops: CDR1 MNHEY, CDR2 SMNVEV (reference sequence). The CDR3 loop spans 15 amino acids. Trimming stripped 3 bases from V and 0 bases from J, with 9 bases between. CDR3 DNA sequence: TGTGCCAGCAGTTTGGGCACCTATAGCAATCAGCCCCAGCATTTT. Translated: CASSLGTYSNQPQHF.

The V gene is TRBV6-5, the J gene TRBJ2-7; TRBD1 matches 8 bases. The junction had 8 bases not matched to a gene; V was cut back by 5 bases and J by 2 bases. This CDR3 has 15 amino acids. Germline lookup yields CDR1 MNHEY and CDR2 SVGAGI. CDR3 in amino acids: CASSLTGGSTYEQYF. In DNA form, the CDR3 reads TGTGCCAGCAGTCTAACAGGGGGTTCTACCTACGAGCAGTACTTC.

The sample holds one count of this clone. The V and J genes are TRBV7-2 and TRBJ1-1; TRBD1 agrees at 8 bases. Germline V CDR1 and CDR2: SGHTA, FQGNSA. Trimming cost V 5 bases and J 8 bases; bases outside gene matches: 10. The CDR3 covers 14 residues. The CDR3 DNA follows: TGTGCCAGCAGCCCTGGACAGGGATCATTCGAAGCTTTCTTT. Protein sequence: CASSPGQGSFEAFF. Full variable domain (outside the CDR3, taken from reference TRBV7-2 and TRBJ1-1): GAGVSQSPSNKVTEKGKDVELRCDPISGHTALYWYRQSLGQGLEFLIYFQGNSAPDKSGLPSDRFSAERTGGSVSTLTIQRTQQEDSAVYLCASSPGQGSFEAFFGQGTRLTVV.

This chain links TRBV7-2 with TRBJ1-1; D unclear. This CDR3 spans 17 amino acids. In germline, CDR1 is SGHTA, CDR2 FQGNSA. V was shortened by 5 bases and J by 0 bases, with 19 bases between the two germline ends. DNA of the CDR3: TGTGCCAGCAGCCCAACGCCAATTTCGAGGATGAACACTGAAGCTTTCTTT. It is translated as CASSPTPISRMNTEAFF.

The rearrangement joins TRBV5-1 to TRBJ2-1; 8 bases map to TRBD2. This CDR3 has 14 residues. V gave up 6 bases and J gave up 8 bases; unmatched junction bases: 10. Germline CDR1 SGHRS, CDR2 YFSETQ. For the CDR3, the DNA is TGCGCCAGCAACGTCAGGACTAGCTCGGATGAGCAGTTCTTC. Translating it yields CASNVRTSSDEQFF.

The chain couples TRBV5-4 to TRBJ1-4; the D gene is possibly TRBD1 (6 bases). The V gene lost 0 bases and the J gene lost 3 bases, with 9 bases spanning the gap. Germline CDR1 reads SGHNT; CDR2 reads YYREEE (reference sequence). The length of the CDR3 is 15 residues. This CDR3 is CASSLEGESNEKLFF. The CDR3 DNA sequence: TGTGCCAGCAGCTTGGAGGGGGAGTCTAATGAAAAACTGTTTTTT.

The V gene is TRBV27, the J gene TRBJ2-7, with D tentatively TRBD1 (5 bases). Trimming removed 4 bases from V and 6 bases from J, with 16 bases in between. Germline CDR1 MNHEY, CDR2 SMNVEV (reference sequence). The CDR3 is 14 amino acids. The CDR3 spells CASSYEPQGTEQYF. The CDR3 coding sequence is TGTGCCAGCAGTTATGAACCCCAGGGAACCGAGCAGTACTTC.

In its sample, this clone was seen a few times. The chain recombines TRBV23-1 with TRBJ2-7, with 8 bases fitting TRBD1. TRBV23-1 is classed as an ORF, of uncertain function. Germline trimming cut 6 bases from V and 3 bases from J; bases unmatched to any gene: 13. This CDR3 is built from 16 residues. For the CDR3, the DNA is TGCGCCAGCAGCCAACGGACCGGGACAGGCAACTACGAGCAGTACTTC. This translates into CASSQRTGTGNYEQYF.

This clone has only one observation. The chain links TRBV27 to TRBJ2-7; 8 bases map to TRBD1. This CDR3 spans 15 amino acids. The ends lost 11 bases at V and 3 bases at J; junction bases unmatched: 15. Looked up from germline, CDR1 is MNHEY and CDR2 is SMNVEV (reference sequence). Written as DNA, the CDR3 is TGTGCCTCAAGGACAGGGACCGGGTACCTCTACGAGCAGTACTTC. This gives the protein CASRTGTGYLYEQYF.

V and J are TRBV29-1 and TRBJ2-1, with 8 positions matching TRBD1. Trimming removed 5 bases from V and 4 bases from J; junction bases left unmatched: 7. This CDR3 spans 14 amino acids. Germline V CDR1 and CDR2: SQVTM, ANQGSEA. The CDR3: CSVLTGQAYNEQFF. The DNA for the CDR3 is TGCAGCGTTTTGACGGGACAGGCATACAATGAGCAGTTCTTC.

The count of this clone is one. The chain employs TRBV9 and TRBJ1-2; D is undetermined. Between the trimmed V and J ends, which lost 3 bases and 2 bases, there was a span of 20 bases. CDR1 and CDR2 from the germline V gene are SGDLS and YYNGEE. The CDR3 has 17 residues. The CDR3 sequence: CASSAANRSYVNYGYTF. The CDR3 nucleotides read TGTGCCAGCAGCGCCGCGAATAGGTCCTACGTCAACTATGGCTACACCTTC. Using reference TRBV9 and TRBJ1-2 for the parts outside the CDR3, the full variable domain is DSGVTQTPKHLITATGQRVTLRCSPRSGDLSVYWYQQSLDQGLQFLIQYYNGEERAKGNILERFSAQQFPDLHSELNLSSLELGDSALYFCASSAANRSYVNYGYTFGSGTRLTVV.

This rearrangement joins TRBV29-1 to TRBJ1-4; no firm D call. Trimming cost V 4 bases and J 6 bases, with 15 bases left between them. This CDR3 is built from 14 residues. Germline CDR1 is SQVTM and CDR2 is ANQGSEA. This chain's CDR3 is CSVVGLGFDEKLFF. Here the CDR3 DNA reads TGCAGCGTTGTAGGACTTGGGTTCGATGAAAAACTGTTTTTT. The full variable domain, with the rest looked up from reference TRBV29-1 and TRBJ1-4, is SAVISQKPSRDICQRGTSLTIQCQVDSQVTMMFWYRQQPGQSLTLIATANQGSEATYESGFVIDKFPISRPNLTFSTLTVSNMSPEDSSIYLCSVVGLGFDEKLFFGSGTQLSVL.

This rearrangement joins TRBV28 to TRBJ2-1; possible D gene TRBD1, 6 bases. The CDR3 extends over 14 amino acids. Germline V gene sequence: CDR1 MDHEN, CDR2 SYDVKM. With 3 bases removed from V and 10 bases from J, the gap between germline ends came to 16 bases. The CDR3 loop is CASSFIPGTSEQFF. The DNA of the CDR3 is TGTGCCAGCAGTTTTATTCCCGGGACATCCGAGCAGTTCTTC. The whole variable domain, remainder taken from reference TRBV28 and TRBJ2-1, is DVKVTQSSRYLVKRTGEKVFLECVQDMDHENMFWYRQDPGLGLRLIYFSYDVKMKEKGDIPEGYSVSREKKERFSLILESASTNQTSMYLCASSFIPGTSEQFFGPGTRLTVL.

The chain recombines TRBV4-2 with TRBJ2-1; D call uncertain. The CDR3 has 14 amino acids. V lost 2 bases and J lost 8, with 13 bases in between. The germline CDR1 and CDR2 sequences are LGHNA and YNFKEQ. CDR3: CASSQTGKSDEQFF. For the CDR3, the DNA is TGTGCCAGCAGCCAAACGGGTAAATCTGATGAGCAGTTCTTC.

The chain is built from TRBV27 and TRBJ2-6; D is possibly TRBD2 (6 bases). CDR1 is MNHEY and CDR2 is SMNVEV in the germline V gene (reference sequence). V lost 5 bases and J 4 bases, leaving 18 bases between the germline ends. The CDR3 is made up of 17 amino acids. This CDR3 is CASSQRRDRSGANVLTF. The CDR3 DNA sequence: TGTGCCAGCAGTCAGAGGAGGGATCGATCCGGGGCCAACGTCCTGACTTTC. Complete variable domain (other parts from reference TRBV27 and TRBJ2-6): EAQVTQNPRYLITVTGKKLTVTCSQNMNHEYMSWYRQDPGLGLRQIYYSMNVEVTDKGDVPEGYKVSRKEKRNFPLILESPSPNQTSLYFCASSQRRDRSGANVLTFGAGSRLTVL.

This rearrangement joins TRBV27 to TRBJ2-7; 7 bases line up with TRBD2. CDR3 length: 13 amino acids. The junction had 6 bases not matched to a gene; V was cut back by 3 bases and J by 7 bases. CDR1 MNHEY and CDR2 SMNVEV come from the germline V gene (reference sequence). The CDR3 region is CASSFLLAWEQYF. The CDR3 DNA sequence: TGTGCCAGCAGTTTTTTACTAGCGTGGGAGCAGTACTTC.

The rearrangement uses TRBV28 and TRBJ2-1; 7 nucleotides match TRBD2. The CDR3 contains 13 residues. The germline gives CDR1 MDHEN, CDR2 SYDVKM. V shed 7 bases, J shed 3 bases, and the junction held 3 bases outside the gene matches. The CDR3 loop is CASMGTIYNEQFF. Written as DNA, the CDR3 is TGTGCCAGCATGGGGACTATCTACAATGAGCAGTTCTTC. Full variable domain (remainder filled in from reference TRBV28 and TRBJ2-1): DVKVTQSSRYLVKRTGEKVFLECVQDMDHENMFWYRQDPGLGLRLIYFSYDVKMKEKGDIPEGYSVSREKKERFSLILESASTNQTSMYLCASMGTIYNEQFFGPGTRLTVL.

This chain links TRBV30 with TRBJ2-1; 14 bases align to TRBD2. After removal of 1 base from V and 10 bases from J, the junction contained 9 bases not matched to a gene. CDR3 length: 16 amino acids. Germline CDR1 GTSNPN, CDR2 SVGIG (reference sequence). CDR3 nucleotides: TGTGCCTGGAGTGGGATTGGGACTAGCGGGAGTGGGGAGCAGTTCTTC. This translates into CAWSGIGTSGSGEQFF.

This chain joins TRBV7-2 and TRBJ2-1; TRBD2 matches 8 bases. The germline V gene has CDR1 SGHTA and CDR2 FQGNSA. Trimming took 5 bases from V and 8 from J; bases not matched to a gene: 5. The CDR3 is 13 residues long. The CDR3 spells CASSLTSGDEQFF. Written as DNA, the CDR3 is TGTGCCAGCAGCCTAACTAGCGGTGATGAGCAGTTCTTC.

The rearrangement joins TRBV28 to TRBJ1-5, with TRBD1 matching over 7 bases. CDR3 length: 14 amino acids. Trimming at V came to 6 bases and at J to 4 bases, leaving 6 bases not matched to a gene. CDR1 and CDR2 (germline): MDHEN, SYDVKM. The CDR3: CASSRGTANQPQHF. CDR3 in DNA: TGTGCCAGCAGCCGTGGGACAGCTAATCAGCCCCAGCATTTT.

This clone came up once. This chain connects TRBV7-9 to TRBJ2-7; 10 bases fit TRBD2. This CDR3 has 14 residues. CDR1 and CDR2 (germline): SEHNR, FQNEAQ (reference sequence). The junction had 9 bases not matched to a gene; V was cut back by 11 bases and J by 2 bases. DNA of the CDR3: TGTGCCGCTCAAGAGCTAGCGGGAGCCTACGAGCAGTACTTC. Translation gives CAAQELAGAYEQYF.

The rearrangement uses TRBV9 and TRBJ1-2; maybe TRBD1 (6 bases). V gave up 4 bases and J gave up 4 bases, with 11 bases separating them. Germline V lookup: CDR1 SGDLS, CDR2 YYNGEE. The CDR3 length is 13 residues. This CDR3 reads CASSFQGSYGYTF. The CDR3 bases are TGTGCCAGCAGCTTCCAGGGGAGCTATGGCTACACCTTC.

This clone was detected once. The V call is TRBV4-1, the J call TRBJ2-3; TRBD2 might be the D (6 bases). Trimming took off 1 base at V and 13 bases at J, with 15 bases between the two ends. Per the germline V gene, CDR1 is MGHRA and CDR2 is YSYEKL. This CDR3 contains 13 residues. CDR3: CASSQVGGQVEYF. The CDR3 nucleotides read TGCGCCAGCAGCCAAGTCGGAGGGCAAGTGGAGTATTTT.

The CDR3: CSVASTGGVFAQYF. CDR3 coding DNA: TGCAGCGTTGCTTCTACAGGGGGGGTATTCGCGCAGTATTTT. J is TRBJ2-3 and V is TRBV29-1; D perhaps matches TRBD1 (8 bases). CDR3 length equals 14 residues. The germline CDR1 and CDR2 sequences are SQVTM and ANQGSEA. Trimming removed 4 bases from V and 10 bases from J, with 21 bases in between.

The V gene is TRBV29-1, the J gene TRBJ2-7, with TRBD1 matching over 11 bases. The V gene's germline CDR1 is SQVTM and CDR2 ANQGSEA. The CDR3 has 14 amino acids. V lost 6 bases to trimming and J lost 2 bases; unmatched junction nucleotides: 6. CDR3: CSVVDRGPAYEQYF. CDR3 DNA: TGCAGCGTGGTGGACAGGGGGCCCGCCTACGAGCAGTACTTC.

This clone came up once. J is TRBJ2-7 and V is TRBV7-9, with 9 positions matching TRBD1. Germline CDR1 SEHNR, CDR2 FQNEAQ (reference sequence). V lost 4 bases to trimming and J lost 5 bases; unmatched junction nucleotides: 12. This CDR3 has 16 residues. CDR3 sequence: CASSWFGQGLRNEQYF. For the CDR3, the DNA is TGTGCCAGCAGCTGGTTCGGACAGGGGTTAAGAAACGAGCAGTACTTC.

This clone was picked up a small number of times. The chain is built from TRBV6-5 and TRBJ1-1; tentatively, D is TRBD1 (5 bases). CDR3 length: 13 amino acids. Germline CDR1 is MNHEY and CDR2 is SVGAGI. V lost 2 bases to trimming and J lost 6 bases, with 10 bases between them. The CDR3 coding sequence is TGTGCCAGCAGTTACAGGGGTGTCGCTGAAGCTTTCTTT. As protein: CASSYRGVAEAFF.

The chain links TRBV11-2 to TRBJ2-5, with D unresolved. The CDR3 totals 15 residues. Germline CDR1 and CDR2: SGHAT and FQNNGV. With 4 bases removed from V and 1 base from J, the gap between germline ends came to 13 bases. The CDR3 spells CASSSPALFQETQYF. CDR3 DNA: TGTGCCAGCAGCTCCCCAGCGCTCTTCCAAGAGACCCAGTACTTC.

CDR3 bases: TGTGCCAGCGGCTACACAGGGAAGGCTCGGTACGAGCAGTACTTC. Translated: CASGYTGKARYEQYF. The J gene is TRBJ2-7, the V gene TRBV11-2; D is perhaps TRBD1 (6 bases). The CDR3 is 15 amino acids. Germline V lookup: CDR1 SGHAT, CDR2 FQNNGV. V was shortened by 8 bases and J by 4 bases, with 21 bases between the two germline ends.

The rearrangement uses TRBV15 and TRBJ1-3; the D gene is possibly TRBD1 (5 bases). The CDR3 has 17 amino acids. Trimming took 1 base from V and 3 from J, leaving 16 bases between them. Germline loops: CDR1 LNHNV, CDR2 YYDKDF (reference sequence). The CDR3 DNA reads as TGTGCCACCAGCAGAGTTATTGCAGGGTTTAATGGAAACACCATATATTTT. Encoded protein: CATSRVIAGFNGNTIYF.

The V and J genes are TRBV5-1 and TRBJ2-7, with 8 bases matching TRBD1. The CDR3 sequence is 14 residues long. Germline V gene sequence: CDR1 SGHRS, CDR2 YFSETQ. Trimming cost V 4 bases and J 0 bases; bases outside gene matches: 3. The CDR3 DNA reads TGCGCCAGCAGCCGGACAGGGAGCTCCTACGAGCAGTACTTC. Protein: CASSRTGSSYEQYF.